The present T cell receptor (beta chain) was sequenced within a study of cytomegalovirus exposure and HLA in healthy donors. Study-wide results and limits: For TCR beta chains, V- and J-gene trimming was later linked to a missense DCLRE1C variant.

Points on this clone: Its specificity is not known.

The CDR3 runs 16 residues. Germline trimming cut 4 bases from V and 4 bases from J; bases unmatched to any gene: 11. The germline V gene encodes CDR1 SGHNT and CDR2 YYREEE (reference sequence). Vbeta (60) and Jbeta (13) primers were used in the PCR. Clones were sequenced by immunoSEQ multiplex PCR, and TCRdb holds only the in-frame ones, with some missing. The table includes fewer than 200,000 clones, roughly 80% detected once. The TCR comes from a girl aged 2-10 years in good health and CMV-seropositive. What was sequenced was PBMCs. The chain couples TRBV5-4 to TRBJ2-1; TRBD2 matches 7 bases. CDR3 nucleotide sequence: TGTGCCAGCAGCCCTGGCGGGGGACTGACGTACAATGAGCAGTTCTTC. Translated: CASSPGGGLTYNEQFF.